A selection of T cell receptor beta chains follows, all from one sample in a study of T cell changes during pregnancy in multiple sclerosis. Here immunoSEQ multiplex PCR was the method, and the copy in TCRdb shows in-frame clones only, minus some. The profile shows tens of thousands of clones, approximately 95% of them singletons. The input for sequencing was CD8+ T cells from peripheral blood mononuclear cells, taken in the third trimester of pregnancy. All receptors come from a female donor with multiple sclerosis, enrolled in a pregnancy study. Both conserved end residues are part of each CDR3. The D gene is left open where the match is weak. Clone size is given for some rows only: seen once, a few or many times, or a class if the clone is expanded.

cdr3_length d_call j_call v_call clone_size cdr3_nt cdr3_aa
15 TRBD1 TRBJ2-1 TRBV14 - TGTGCCAGCAGCACCCTCCGGGACAGGGGTAATGAGCAGTTCTTC CASSTLRDRGNEQFF
15 - TRBJ1-3 TRBV5-1 - TGCGCCAGCAGCGAGGGTTACGCCTCTGGAAACACCATATATTTT CASSEGYASGNTIYF
18 TRBD2 TRBJ2-5 TRBV18 - TGTGCCAGCTCACCTTCTAGCGGGAGGGCTCTGGAGGAAGAGACCCAGTACTTC CASSPSSGRALEEETQYF
13 - TRBJ2-1 TRBV7-3 once TGTGCCAGCAGCTTATCGTCTGGGCATGAGCAGTTCTTC CASSLSSGHEQFF
17 TRBD2 TRBJ2-5 TRBV4-1 - TGCGCCAGCAGCCACCTGATCTCTAGCGGGGTCCAAGAGACCCAGTACTTC CASSHLISSGVQETQYF
13 TRBD1 TRBJ1-5 TRBV18 - TGTGCCAGCGCACAGGGGAGCAATCAGCCCCAGCATTTT CASAQGSNQPQHF
15 - TRBJ2-2 TRBV4-2 once TGTGCCAGCAGCCAAGTTGAGAGGAACACCGGGGAGCTGTTTTTT CASSQVERNTGELFF
13 TRBD1 TRBJ1-1 TRBV6-5 - TGTGCCAGCAGGGCGGGACAGGGTCACGGGGCTTTCTTT CASRAGQGHGAFF
14 TRBD1 TRBJ1-1 TRBV27 - TGTGCCAGCAAAGACGGACAGGGGCACACTGAAGCTTTCTTT CASKDGQGHTEAFF
11 - TRBJ2-3 TRBV6-6 - TGTGCCAGCCTAGGGGCAGATACGCAGTATTTT CASLGADTQYF
17 TRBD2 TRBJ2-1 TRBV19 - TGTGCCAGTAGTATAGCCCCGTGGGGGGAGGGCTACAATGAGCAGTTCTTC CASSIAPWGEGYNEQFF
11 - TRBJ2-7 TRBV6-6 - TGTGCCAGTCGGGACTCTGGCGAGCAGTACTTC CASRDSGEQYF
14 - TRBJ1-1 TRBV9 few TGTGCCAGCAGCGCAATAATCGGGGGCACTGAAGCTTTCTTT CASSAIIGGTEAFF
13 - TRBJ2-7 TRBV14 - TGTGCCAGCAGCCAACGAGGCGGCTCCGAGCAGTACTTC CASSQRGGSEQYF
13 TRBD1 TRBJ2-7 TRBV11-2 - TGTGCCAGCAGCCCGCGGACAGGGGGCGAGCAGTACTTC CASSPRTGGEQYF
14 TRBD2 TRBJ2-7 TRBV10-3 - TGTGCCATCAGTGACGGGGGGGGCTCCTACGAGCAGTACTTC CAISDGGGSYEQYF
18 TRBD2 TRBJ2-1 TRBV27 - TGTGCCAGCAGTACCCTCGGACTAGCGGGGGGTTTCCACAATGAGCAGTTCTTC CASSTLGLAGGFHNEQFF
15 TRBD1 TRBJ2-7 TRBV6-1 - TGTGCCAGCAGTGAAGGGACAGGGGGCTCCTACGAGCAGTACTTC CASSEGTGGSYEQYF
14 TRBD2 TRBJ2-7 TRBV5-1 - TGCGCCAGCAGGTCGACTAGCGGGAGGAGCGAGCAGTACTTC CASRSTSGRSEQYF
16 - TRBJ2-2 TRBV11-1 - TGTGCCAGCAGCCTGAGAGCGATGGGGGCCCCCGGGGAGCTGTTTTTT CASSLRAMGAPGELFF
16 - TRBJ1-5 TRBV7-3 once TGTGCCAGCAAATTGGACCTCAGGGATAGCAATCAGCCCCAGCATTTT CASKLDLRDSNQPQHF
15 - TRBJ1-1 TRBV27 - TGTGCCAGCAGTTTAAGACTGGGGGCGCGGACTGAAGCTTTCTTT CASSLRLGARTEAFF
16 - TRBJ1-1 TRBV2 - TGTGCCAGCAGTGAAGAGGGACAAGGAATGAACACTGAAGCTTTCTTT CASSEEGQGMNTEAFF
13 - TRBJ2-1 TRBV9 - TGTGCCAGCAGCGCGGGTCGGATCAATGAGCAGTTCTTC CASSAGRINEQFF
16 TRBD2 TRBJ2-1 TRBV7-9 - TGTGCCAGCAGCTTCCAGCGGGACTTCCCGTACAATGAGCAGTTCTTC CASSFQRDFPYNEQFF
12 TRBD1 TRBJ2-1 TRBV12-5 - TGTGCTAGTGCCGAGGGGGCAAATGAGCAGTTCTTC CASAEGANEQFF
13 - TRBJ1-1 TRBV9 once TGTGCCAGCAGCGTAGCTACAGCAGGCGAAGCTTTCTTT CASSVATAGEAFF
15 - TRBJ2-2 TRBV28 - TGTGCCAGCTTTAGCCCCTTCCGGAACGCCGGGGAGCTGTTTTTT CASFSPFRNAGELFF
18 - TRBJ2-1 TRBV15 - TGTGCCACCAGCAGAGAAGGTCCCCGGGTTCTCTCCTACAATGAGCAGTTCTTC CATSREGPRVLSYNEQFF
20 TRBD2 TRBJ2-1 TRBV5-1 once TGCGCCAGCAGCTTGGAGGGACTAGCGGGGGGAAGCGGCACCTACAATGAGCAGTTCTTC CASSLEGLAGGSGTYNEQFF
14 - TRBJ2-6 TRBV30 large TGTGCCGGGGGCGACATCTCTGGGGCCAACGTCCTGACTTTC CAGGDISGANVLTF
13 - TRBJ1-1 TRBV28 - TGTGCCAGCAGTTTAACGGTGAACACTGAAGCTTTCTTT CASSLTVNTEAFF
17 TRBD1 TRBJ1-2 TRBV27 - TGTGCCAGCAGTCCCCACCCGACAGGGGAGGGTGTGGATGGCTACACCTTC CASSPHPTGEGVDGYTF
15 TRBD1 TRBJ1-5 TRBV27 - TGTGCCAGCAGCCCCAGGGGGCGAAGCAATCAGCCCCAGCATTTT CASSPRGRSNQPQHF
13 TRBD1 TRBJ2-7 TRBV27 - TGTGCCAGCTCACACAGGGGCTCCTACGAGCAGTACTTC CASSHRGSYEQYF
12 - TRBJ2-3 TRBV27 - TGTGCCAGCAGTTTGGGGAGCACCGCGCAGTATTTT CASSLGSTAQYF
16 TRBD2 TRBJ2-7 TRBV7-9 - TGTGCCAGCAGCTTATCAGCGGGGGGCTTTTTCTACGAGCAGTACTTC CASSLSAGGFFYEQYF
15 TRBD2 TRBJ2-5 TRBV2 - TGTGCCAGCAGTGAAGTCGACGGGGGGGGAGAGACCCAGTACTTC CASSEVDGGGETQYF
16 - TRBJ1-1 TRBV7-9 - TGTGCCAGCAGCTTAGAGGAGCGGGACATGAACACTGAAGCTTTCTTT CASSLEERDMNTEAFF
14 TRBD2 TRBJ2-7 TRBV27 once TGTGCCAGCAGTTTCATGAGCGGGAGGTACGAGCAGTACTTC CASSFMSGRYEQYF
16 - TRBJ1-6 TRBV13 - TGTGCCAGCAGCTTGGGGAGGGAGCTAAGTAATTCACCCCTCCACTTT CASSLGRELSNSPLHF